This T cell receptor (beta chain) was captured by sequencing in a study of T-cell memory formation after mild COVID-19. Study in general: Largely donor-specific sequence clusters came from a couple of donors. Findings of the study overall: Several responding clones turned up in pre-infection memory, indicating that cross-reactive memory may have taken part. Contracting clones from day 15 to 85 had balanced CD4/CD8; later expanders favoured CD4+. Contracting CD4+ clones lay largely in CM and EM, with CD8+ ones residing in EMRA.

Between the trimmed V and J ends, which lost 5 bases and 15 bases, there was a span of 20 bases. Germline assignment: CDR1 MGHRA and CDR2 YSYEKL. This CDR3 is 13 amino acids long. MiXCR was run by TCRdb on the 5' RACE reads, yielding one entry per CDR3 protein. The sample contains approximately 250,000 distinct CDR3 sequences, about a sixth of which appear only once. This clonotype was counted a few times. Its antigen is unidentified. The sequence was collected from a man aged 18 to 30 who had mild COVID-19 (a few samples of this study predate the infection). Cell type and time point are not known. Sequenced: PBMCs or a T cell subset sorted from them (not recorded which). The chain has TRBV4-1 and TRBJ2-1, with a weak D call TRBD2 (7 bases). CDR3 loop: CASSTPGGAIGFF. In nucleotides, the CDR3 is TGCGCCAGCAGCACCCCGGGGGGCGCCATTGGGTTCTTC.